This T cell receptor (beta chain) was identified in a study of T cell changes during pregnancy in multiple sclerosis. This clone appeared a single time. The data were produced by immunoSEQ multiplex PCR, yet TCRdb's version contains in-frame clones alone and is incomplete. This table has tens of thousands of clones, around 91% appearing once. Trimming removed 6 bases from V and 3 bases from J; junction bases left unmatched: 10. Germline CDR1 is MNHEY and CDR2 is SVGAGI. The CDR3 extends over 15 amino acids. The chain employs TRBV6-5 and TRBJ2-7; 8 nucleotides align to TRBD2. The specimen was peripheral blood, collected in the third trimester of pregnancy. This sequence was found in a female donor in good health, enrolled as a control in a pregnancy study. CDR3 sequence: CASSSPGGSGYEQYF. The CDR3 coding sequence is TGTGCCAGCAGCTCCCCGGGGGGGTCGGGCTACGAGCAGTACTTC.